A single T cell receptor (beta chain) is shown here with its context. The repertoire was sequenced with immunoSEQ multiplex PCR; TCRdb's copy has only in-frame clones and lacks some. The sample comprises 110,000 to 150,000 clones, approximately 80% of which are singletons, and roughly 10% rests with the top ten. Germline lookup yields CDR1 KGHSH and CDR2 LQKENI. This CDR3 region has 15 residues. Trimming left V 3 bases short and J 3 bases short, with 11 bases between. The data derive from a study of blood T cell repertoires in COVID-19. This TCR was recovered from a man in his sixties with active or convalescent COVID-19. Specimen: peripheral blood. J is TRBJ2-2 and V is TRBV18, with D possibly matching TRBD2 (6 bases). CDR3 loop: CASSPRRGDTGELFF. As DNA, the CDR3 is TGTGCCAGCTCACCTAGGCGGGGAGACACCGGGGAGCTGTTTTTT.